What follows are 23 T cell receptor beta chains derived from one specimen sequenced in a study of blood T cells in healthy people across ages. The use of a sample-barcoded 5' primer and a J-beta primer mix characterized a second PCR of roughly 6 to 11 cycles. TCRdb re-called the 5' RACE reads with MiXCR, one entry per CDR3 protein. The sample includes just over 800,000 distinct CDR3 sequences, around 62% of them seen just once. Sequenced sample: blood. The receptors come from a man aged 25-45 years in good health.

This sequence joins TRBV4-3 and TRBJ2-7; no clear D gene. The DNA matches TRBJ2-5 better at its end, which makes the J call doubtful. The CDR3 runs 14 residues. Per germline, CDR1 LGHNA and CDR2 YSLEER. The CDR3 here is CASSQEIGVETQYF. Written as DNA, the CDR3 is TGCGCCAGCAGCCAAGAAATCGGAGTTGAGACCCAGTACTTC.

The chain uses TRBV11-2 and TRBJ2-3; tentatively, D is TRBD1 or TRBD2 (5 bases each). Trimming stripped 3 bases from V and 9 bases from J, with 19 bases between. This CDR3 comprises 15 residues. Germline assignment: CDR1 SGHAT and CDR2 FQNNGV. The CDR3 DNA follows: TGTGCCAGCAGCTTCCGAGAGGGATACACAGGAACGCAGTATTTT. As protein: CASSFREGYTGTQYF.

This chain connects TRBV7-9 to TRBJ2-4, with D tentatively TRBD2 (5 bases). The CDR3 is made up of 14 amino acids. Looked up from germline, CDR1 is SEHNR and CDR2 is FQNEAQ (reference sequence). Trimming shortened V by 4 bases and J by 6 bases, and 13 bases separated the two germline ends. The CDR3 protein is CASSSDGKGNIQYF. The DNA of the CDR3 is TGTGCCAGCAGCTCGGACGGGAAGGGAAACATTCAGTACTTC.

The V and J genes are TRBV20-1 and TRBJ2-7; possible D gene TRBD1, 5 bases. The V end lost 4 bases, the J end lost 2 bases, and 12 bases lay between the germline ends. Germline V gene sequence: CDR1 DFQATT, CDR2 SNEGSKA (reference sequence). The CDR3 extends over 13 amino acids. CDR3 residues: CSATNRPPYEQYF. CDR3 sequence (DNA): TGCAGTGCTACTAACAGGCCGCCCTACGAGCAGTACTTC.

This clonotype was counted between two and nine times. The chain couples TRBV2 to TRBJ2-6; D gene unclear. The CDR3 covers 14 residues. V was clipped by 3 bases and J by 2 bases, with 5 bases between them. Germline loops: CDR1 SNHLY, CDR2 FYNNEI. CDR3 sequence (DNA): TGTGCCAGCAGTGATGGTACTGGGGCCAACGTCCTGACTTTC. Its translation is CASSDGTGANVLTF.

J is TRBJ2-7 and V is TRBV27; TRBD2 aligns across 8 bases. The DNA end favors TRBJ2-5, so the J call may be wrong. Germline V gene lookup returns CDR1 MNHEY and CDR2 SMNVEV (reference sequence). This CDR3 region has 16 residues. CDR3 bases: TGTGCCAGCAGTTCCGGGAGGGACTGGATTCAAGAGACCCAGTACTTC. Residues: CASSSGRDWIQETQYF.

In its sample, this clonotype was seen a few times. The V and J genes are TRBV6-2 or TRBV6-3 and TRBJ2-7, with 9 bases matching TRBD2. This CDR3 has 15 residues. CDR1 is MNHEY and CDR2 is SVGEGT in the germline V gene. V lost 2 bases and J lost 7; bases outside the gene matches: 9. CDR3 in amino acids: CASSYGSGGGDEQYF. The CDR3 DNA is TGTGCCAGCAGTTACGGTAGCGGGGGAGGGGATGAGCAGTACTTC.

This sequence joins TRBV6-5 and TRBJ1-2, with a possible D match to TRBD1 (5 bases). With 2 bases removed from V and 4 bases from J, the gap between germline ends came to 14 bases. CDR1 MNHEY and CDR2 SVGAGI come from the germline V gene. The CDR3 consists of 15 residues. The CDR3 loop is CASSYRDAGGYGYTF. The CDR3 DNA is TGTGCCAGCAGTTACAGGGACGCGGGTGGCTATGGCTACACCTTC.

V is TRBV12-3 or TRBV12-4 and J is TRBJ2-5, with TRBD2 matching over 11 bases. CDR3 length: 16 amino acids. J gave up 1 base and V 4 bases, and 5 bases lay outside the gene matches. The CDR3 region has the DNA TGTGCCAGCAGTTCTCGTGGACTAGCGGGCCAAGAGACCCAGTACTTC. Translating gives CASSSRGLAGQETQYF.

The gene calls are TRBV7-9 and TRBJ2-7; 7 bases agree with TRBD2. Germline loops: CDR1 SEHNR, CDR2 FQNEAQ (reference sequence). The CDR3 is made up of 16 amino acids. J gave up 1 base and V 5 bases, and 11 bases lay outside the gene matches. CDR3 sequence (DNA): TGTGCCAGCAGCGCGATCGGGGGGTCGAGGTCCTACGAGCAGTACTTC. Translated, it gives CASSAIGGSRSYEQYF.

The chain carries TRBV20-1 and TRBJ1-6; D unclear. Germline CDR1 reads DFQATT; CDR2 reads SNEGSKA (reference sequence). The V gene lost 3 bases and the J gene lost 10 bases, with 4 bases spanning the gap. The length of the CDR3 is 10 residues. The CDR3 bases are TGCAGTGCTAGTGGGTCACCCCTCCACTTT. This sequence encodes CSASGSPLHF.

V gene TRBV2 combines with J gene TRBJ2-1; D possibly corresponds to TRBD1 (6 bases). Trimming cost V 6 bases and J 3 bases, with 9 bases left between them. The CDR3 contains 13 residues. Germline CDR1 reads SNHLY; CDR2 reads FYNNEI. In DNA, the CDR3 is TGTGCCAGCAGAGGGGACAACTACAATGAGCAGTTCTTC. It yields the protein CASRGDNYNEQFF.

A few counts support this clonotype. The CDR3 coding sequence is TGTGCCAGCAGCTTAGGAGTAAGCGGGGGGTTATACGAGCAGTACTTC. It translates to CASSLGVSGGLYEQYF. The chain has TRBV7-2 and TRBJ2-7, with 9 bases lining up with TRBD2. Germline V gene sequence: CDR1 SGHTA, CDR2 FQGNSA. The CDR3 loop spans 16 amino acids. Germline trimming cut 1 base from V and 4 bases from J; bases unmatched to any gene: 8. Full variable domain (remainder filled in from reference TRBV7-2 and TRBJ2-7): GAGVSQSPSNKVTEKGKDVELRCDPISGHTALYWYRQSLGQGLEFLIYFQGNSAPDKSGLPSDRFSAERTGGSVSTLTIQRTQQEDSAVYLCASSLGVSGGLYEQYFGPGTRLTVT.

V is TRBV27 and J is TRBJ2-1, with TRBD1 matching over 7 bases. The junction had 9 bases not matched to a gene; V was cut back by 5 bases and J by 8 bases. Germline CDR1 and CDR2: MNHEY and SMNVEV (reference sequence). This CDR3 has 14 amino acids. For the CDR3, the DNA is TGTGCCAGCAGTCTACTCGCTGACAGGGATGAGCAGTTCTTC. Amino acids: CASSLLADRDEQFF.

The CDR3 reads CASSLGSGGYQDEQYF. CDR3 DNA: TGTGCCAGCAGCTTAGGTAGCGGGGGGTACCAAGACGAGCAGTACTTC. The V gene is TRBV11-2, the J gene TRBJ2-7, with 10 bases matching TRBD2. CDR3 size: 16 residues. Germline CDR1 reads SGHAT; CDR2 reads FQNNGV. The J segment lost 5 bases and the V segment lost 1 base, leaving 8 bases of the junction unmatched.

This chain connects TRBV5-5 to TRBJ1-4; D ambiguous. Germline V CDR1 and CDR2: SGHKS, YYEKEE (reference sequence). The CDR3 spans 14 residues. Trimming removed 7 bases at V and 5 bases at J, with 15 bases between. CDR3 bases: TGTGCCAGCGCCACTCACGGGTTAAATGAAAAACTGTTTTTT. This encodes CASATHGLNEKLFF.

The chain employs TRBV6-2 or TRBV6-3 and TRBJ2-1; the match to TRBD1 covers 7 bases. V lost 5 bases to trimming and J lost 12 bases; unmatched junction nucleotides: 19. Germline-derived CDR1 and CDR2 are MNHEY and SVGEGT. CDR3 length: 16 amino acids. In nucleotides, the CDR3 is TGTGCCAGCAGTGACCCACTGGGACAGACCAAGAGGGGGCAGTTCTTC. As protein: CASSDPLGQTKRGQFF.

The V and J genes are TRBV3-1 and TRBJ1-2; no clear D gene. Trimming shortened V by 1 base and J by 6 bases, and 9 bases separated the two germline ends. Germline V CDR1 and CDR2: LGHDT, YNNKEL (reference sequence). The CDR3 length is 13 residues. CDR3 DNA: TGTGCCAGCAGCCAAGGCGAGACGGATGGCTACACCTTC. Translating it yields CASSQGETDGYTF.

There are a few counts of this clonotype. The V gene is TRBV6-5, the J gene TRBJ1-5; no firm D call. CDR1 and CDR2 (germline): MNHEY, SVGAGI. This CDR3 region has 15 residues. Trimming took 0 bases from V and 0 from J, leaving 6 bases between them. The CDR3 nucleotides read TGTGCCAGCAGTTACTCGTCCAGTAGCAATCAGCCCCAGCATTTT. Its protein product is CASSYSSSSNQPQHF.

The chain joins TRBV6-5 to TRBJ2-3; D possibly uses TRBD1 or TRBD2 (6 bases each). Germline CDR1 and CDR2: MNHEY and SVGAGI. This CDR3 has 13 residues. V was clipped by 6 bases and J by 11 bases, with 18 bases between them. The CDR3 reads CASSRPYREEQYF. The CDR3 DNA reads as TGTGCCAGCAGCCGCCCATACAGGGAGGAGCAGTATTTT.

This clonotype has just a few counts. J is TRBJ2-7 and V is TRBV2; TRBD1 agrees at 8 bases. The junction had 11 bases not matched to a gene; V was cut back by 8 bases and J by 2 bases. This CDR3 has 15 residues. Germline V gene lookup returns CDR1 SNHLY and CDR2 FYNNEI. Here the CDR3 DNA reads TGTGCCAGCCAGGGGGCCGGGACGGGTCCCTACGAGCAGTACTTC. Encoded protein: CASQGAGTGPYEQYF.

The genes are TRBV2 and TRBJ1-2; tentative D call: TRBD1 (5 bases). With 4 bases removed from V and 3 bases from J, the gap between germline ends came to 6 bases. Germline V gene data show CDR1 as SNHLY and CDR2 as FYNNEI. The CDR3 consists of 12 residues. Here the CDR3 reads CASSGGHYGYTF. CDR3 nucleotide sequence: TGTGCCAGCAGTGGGGGACACTATGGCTACACCTTC.

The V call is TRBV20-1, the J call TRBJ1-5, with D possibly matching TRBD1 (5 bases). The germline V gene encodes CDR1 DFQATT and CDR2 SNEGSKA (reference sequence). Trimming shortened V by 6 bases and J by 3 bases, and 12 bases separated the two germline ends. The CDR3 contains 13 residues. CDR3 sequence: CSAFRGDNQPQHF. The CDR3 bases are TGCAGTGCCTTCCGGGGGGACAATCAGCCCCAGCATTTT.